This is a list of T cell receptor beta chains from one sample in a study of blood T cell repertoires in COVID-19. The table came from immunoSEQ multiplex PCR; TCRdb's copy has only in-frame clones and leaves some out. The sample includes some 97,000 clones, 70% to 80% of them seen just once. Sequences were obtained from peripheral blood. The receptors were gathered from a man aged 70 or older with active or convalescent COVID-19. CDR3s include the opening cysteine and the closing phenylalanine or tryptophan. Fields, in order: J gene, V gene, clone size, CDR3 protein. The size field is filled for only some rows; it gives once, few, many or a size class.

j_call: TRBJ1-2; v_call: TRBV19; clone_size: NA; cdr3_aa: CASRGVEQGTNYGYTF
j_call: TRBJ1-1; v_call: TRBV3-1/TRBV3-2; clone_size: NA; cdr3_aa: CASSHGQGVTEAFF
j_call: TRBJ2-1; v_call: TRBV7-9; clone_size: NA; cdr3_aa: CASSLGTVKNEQFF
j_call: TRBJ2-1; v_call: TRBV4-1; clone_size: NA; cdr3_aa: CASSHGLAGSNEQFF
j_call: TRBJ2-7; v_call: TRBV5-5; clone_size: NA; cdr3_aa: CASSLGGRLSYEQYF
j_call: TRBJ2-3; v_call: TRBV11-3; clone_size: NA; cdr3_aa: CASSRGLAADTQYF
j_call: TRBJ2-7; v_call: TRBV4-3; clone_size: NA; cdr3_aa: CASSLSLQGTYEQYF
j_call: TRBJ2-3; v_call: TRBV11-2; clone_size: NA; cdr3_aa: CASSFLDRDDTQYF
j_call: TRBJ1-2; v_call: TRBV6-5; clone_size: NA; cdr3_aa: CASSIKTLSGYGYTF
j_call: TRBJ2-3; v_call: TRBV18; clone_size: NA; cdr3_aa: CASSPNGGPDTQYF
j_call: TRBJ1-3; v_call: TRBV9; clone_size: few; cdr3_aa: CASSVGQGRGNTIYF
j_call: TRBJ2-5; v_call: TRBV2; clone_size: NA; cdr3_aa: CASSSLGKETQYF
j_call: TRBJ2-7; v_call: TRBV25-1; clone_size: NA; cdr3_aa: CASRAAGSYEQYF
j_call: TRBJ2-2; v_call: TRBV5-1; clone_size: once; cdr3_aa: CASSPGLGGGRELFF
j_call: TRBJ2-7; v_call: TRBV2; clone_size: few; cdr3_aa: CASSELGGRRGEQYF
j_call: TRBJ1-5; v_call: TRBV4-3; clone_size: NA; cdr3_aa: CASSQAPRQPQHF
j_call: TRBJ2-4; v_call: TRBV5-8; clone_size: once; cdr3_aa: CASSFSPAVRQGLAKNIQYF
j_call: TRBJ1-6; v_call: TRBV7-9; clone_size: NA; cdr3_aa: CASSLLPDRGYNSPLHF
j_call: TRBJ2-5; v_call: TRBV20-1; clone_size: NA; cdr3_aa: CSARGQGVGQETQYF
j_call: TRBJ2-7; v_call: TRBV6-5; clone_size: NA; cdr3_aa: CASRGTAFYEQYF
j_call: TRBJ2-7; v_call: TRBV28; clone_size: NA; cdr3_aa: CASGDGQQISYEQYF
j_call: TRBJ1-2; v_call: TRBV7-9; clone_size: NA; cdr3_aa: CASSESVGGAREGSGYTF
j_call: TRBJ2-3; v_call: TRBV7-7; clone_size: NA; cdr3_aa: CASSFGGTSTDTQYF
j_call: TRBJ1-4; v_call: TRBV13; clone_size: few; cdr3_aa: CASSNTSGGEGEKLFF
j_call: TRBJ2-7; v_call: TRBV6-5; clone_size: NA; cdr3_aa: CASTWTGVYEQYF
j_call: TRBJ1-3; v_call: TRBV7-8; clone_size: NA; cdr3_aa: CASSQWTGGSGNTIYF
j_call: TRBJ2-7; v_call: TRBV3-1/TRBV3-2; clone_size: NA; cdr3_aa: CASSQGDRGRPYF
j_call: TRBJ1-2; v_call: TRBV18; clone_size: NA; cdr3_aa: CASSPPSREGYTF
j_call: TRBJ2-1; v_call: TRBV2; clone_size: NA; cdr3_aa: CASRDLQYNEQFF
j_call: TRBJ2-7; v_call: TRBV11-2; clone_size: NA; cdr3_aa: CASSFLTYEQYF
j_call: TRBJ1-3; v_call: TRBV7-2; clone_size: NA; cdr3_aa: CASSTRGRGGKVAGNTIYF
j_call: TRBJ1-5; v_call: TRBV6-2/TRBV6-3; clone_size: once; cdr3_aa: CASSSPGEPQHF
j_call: TRBJ2-7; v_call: TRBV11-2; clone_size: NA; cdr3_aa: CASSASYEQYF